The 25 T cell receptor beta chains presented below share a single source sample, sequenced in a study of blood T cell repertoires in COVID-19. The assay was immunoSEQ multiplex PCR, and TCRdb's table has in-frame clones only and misses some. The sample lists about 200,000 clones; around three quarters were seen once. The material sequenced was peripheral blood. Every receptor here comes from a woman between 70 and 85 years old with acute or convalescent COVID-19.

The chain has TRBV6-2 or TRBV6-3 and TRBJ2-1; possibly TRBD1 for D (5 bases). This CDR3 is 13 amino acids long. The germline V gene encodes CDR1 MNHEY and CDR2 SVGEGT. Trimming pared 0 bases from V and 8 bases from J, leaving 8 bases between. The CDR3 sequence is CASSYSQGYEQFF. In DNA, the CDR3 is TGTGCCAGCAGTTACTCTCAGGGCTATGAGCAGTTCTTC.

CDR3 region: CASSYGGQADNEQFF. The CDR3 nucleotides read TGTGCCAGCAGTTACGGGGGACAGGCCGACAATGAGCAGTTCTTC. V and J are TRBV6-5 and TRBJ2-1, with 8 nucleotides matching TRBD1. Germline V gives CDR1 MNHEY, CDR2 SVGAGI. With V trimmed by 2 bases and J by 5 bases, 5 bases remained unmatched. This CDR3 has 15 residues.

The rearrangement uses TRBV28 and TRBJ2-3, with D possibly being TRBD2 (5 bases). Trimming took 4 bases from V and 2 from J, leaving 13 bases between them. From germline, CDR1 is MDHEN and CDR2 SYDVKM. The CDR3 extends over 15 amino acids. CDR3 in DNA: TGTGCCAGCAGTTCGAACGGACTGAACACAGATACGCAGTATTTT. It encodes CASSSNGLNTDTQYF.

The chain links TRBV6-1 to TRBJ1-5; D is unclear. Per the germline V gene, CDR1 is MNHNS and CDR2 is SASEGT. V lost 1 base to trimming and J lost 5 bases, with 6 bases between them. The CDR3 loop spans 13 amino acids. The CDR3: CASSEVADQPQHF. As DNA, the CDR3 is TGTGCCAGCAGTGAAGTGGCAGATCAGCCCCAGCATTTT.

The chain carries TRBV5-1 and TRBJ2-3, with 13 bases fitting TRBD2. The CDR3 runs to 17 residues. V lost 3 bases, J lost 5 bases, and 9 bases stayed unmatched. Germline V lookup: CDR1 SGHRS, CDR2 YFSETQ. CDR3 DNA sequence: TGCGCCAGCAGCTCAGGAGAACTAGCGGGGGGGCGAGATACGCAGTATTTT. Translation: CASSSGELAGGRDTQYF.

The chain employs TRBV29-1 and TRBJ2-2, with 9 bases that match TRBD1. Germline lookup yields CDR1 SQVTM and CDR2 ANQGSEA. This CDR3 has 14 residues. The V segment lost 3 bases and the J segment 8 bases; nucleotides outside the gene matches: 7. CDR3 DNA: TGCAGCGTTGACCCGGGACAGGGCACGGGGGAGCTGTTTTTT. This encodes CSVDPGQGTGELFF.

This chain joins TRBV7-8 and TRBJ2-7; 8 bases line up with TRBD2. The V gene end was trimmed by 1 base and the J gene end by 5 bases; junction bases not matched to a gene: 4. From germline, CDR1 is SGHVS and CDR2 FQNEAQ. This CDR3 contains 14 residues. The CDR3 loop reads CASSLGGTRDEQYF. CDR3 nucleotide sequence: TGTGCCAGCAGCTTAGGTGGGACTAGAGACGAGCAGTACTTC.

This chain joins TRBV7-2 and TRBJ2-1, with D tentatively TRBD1 (5 bases). CDR3 length: 16 amino acids. Germline lookup yields CDR1 SGHTA and CDR2 FQGNSA. With 2 bases removed from V and 0 bases from J, the gap between germline ends came to 11 bases. This chain's CDR3 is CASSLFAGLSYNEQFF. CDR3 nucleotides: TGTGCCAGCAGCTTATTCGCAGGGCTCTCCTACAATGAGCAGTTCTTC.

The rearrangement uses TRBV29-1 and TRBJ1-1; TRBD1 matches 7 bases. J lost 7 bases, V lost 4 bases, and 0 bases had no gene match. The length of the CDR3 is 10 residues. CDR1 is SQVTM and CDR2 is ANQGSEA in the germline V gene. Written as DNA, the CDR3 is TGCAGCGTTGGACAGGGTGAAGCTTTCTTT. This translates into CSVGQGEAFF. Variable domain in full (rest from reference TRBV29-1 and TRBJ1-1): SAVISQKPSRDICQRGTSLTIQCQVDSQVTMMFWYRQQPGQSLTLIATANQGSEATYESGFVIDKFPISRPNLTFSTLTVSNMSPEDSSIYLCSVGQGEAFFGQGTRLTVV.

J is TRBJ2-3 and V is TRBV6-5, with TRBD2 matching 8 bases. Looked up from germline, CDR1 is MNHEY and CDR2 is SVGAGI. V dropped 5 bases and J dropped 6; count of bases not matched to a gene: 4. The CDR3 spans 13 residues. The CDR3 sequence is CASSKAGGDTQYF. Written as DNA, the CDR3 is TGTGCCAGCAGTAAGGCGGGGGGCGATACGCAGTATTTT.

The CDR3 DNA is TGTGCCAGCAGCCCGAGCAACTCCAACTATGGCTACACCTTC. This translates into CASSPSNSNYGYTF. V and J are TRBV9 and TRBJ1-2; D ambiguous. V was cut by 4 bases and J by 2 bases, with 12 bases left in between. This CDR3 contains 14 residues. Germline V gene lookup returns CDR1 SGDLS and CDR2 YYNGEE.

The chain employs TRBV2 and TRBJ1-1, with TRBD1 as a possible D gene (5 bases). From germline, CDR1 is SNHLY and CDR2 FYNNEI. This CDR3 is 13 amino acids long. Trimming removed 5 bases from V and 1 base from J, with 8 bases in between. For the CDR3, the DNA is TGTGCCAGCAGTACCAGGGCGAACACTGAAGCTTTCTTT. The encoded protein is CASSTRANTEAFF.

The chain combines TRBV5-1 with TRBJ2-1; 11 nucleotides agree with TRBD2. This CDR3 has 18 residues. Germline V gene lookup returns CDR1 SGHRS and CDR2 YFSETQ. V shed 4 bases, J shed 3 bases, and the junction held 12 bases outside the gene matches. This chain's CDR3 is CASSETSGAGLRYNEQFF. For the CDR3, the DNA is TGCGCCAGCAGCGAGACTAGCGGGGCCGGTTTACGCTACAATGAGCAGTTCTTC.

In this sample, this clone turned up a few times. The chain has TRBV18 and TRBJ2-3, with 10 bases identical to TRBD2. CDR1 and CDR2 (germline): KGHSH, LQKENI. V gave up 3 bases and J gave up 6 bases; unmatched junction bases: 6. The CDR3 runs 15 residues. DNA for the CDR3: TGTGCCAGCTCACCCGCGGGACTAGCGTCTGATACGCAGTATTTT. It specifies CASSPAGLASDTQYF.

This clone occurred a few times. This chain joins TRBV10-1 and TRBJ2-2; D not certain. CDR1 and CDR2 (germline): WNHNN, SYGVQD (reference sequence). CDR3 length equals 14 residues. Trimming took off 4 bases at V and 2 bases at J, with 8 bases between the two ends. DNA of the CDR3: TGCGCCAGCAGTGGAGGATTCAACACCGGGGAGCTGTTTTTT. Its protein product is CASSGGFNTGELFF.

This chain links TRBV7-7 with TRBJ2-5, with 7 bases that match TRBD1. Unmatched junction bases numbered 3, after V lost 5 bases and J lost 3 bases. This CDR3 spans 13 amino acids. In germline, CDR1 is SSHAT, CDR2 FNYEAQ (reference sequence). CDR3 bases: TGTGCCAGCAGCCGACAGGGAAAAGAGACCCAGTACTTC. Amino acid sequence: CASSRQGKETQYF.

The rearrangement joins TRBV7-2 to TRBJ2-5, with 9 bases aligning to TRBD1. CDR3 length equals 14 residues. With V trimmed by 5 bases and J by 4 bases, 5 bases remained unmatched. Germline V gene sequence: CDR1 SGHTA, CDR2 FQGNSA. CDR3 DNA sequence: TGTGCCAGCAGCCCACAGGGGGCTCGAGAGACCCAGTACTTC. It specifies CASSPQGARETQYF.

As DNA, the CDR3 is TGCGCCAGCAGTGAAAGTAGAGGGGAGACCCAGTACTTC. It specifies CASSESRGETQYF. The gene calls are TRBV10-1 and TRBJ2-5; D may be TRBD2 (5 bases). V lost 3 bases to trimming and J lost 5 bases, with 10 bases between them. The CDR3 loop spans 13 amino acids. CDR1 is WNHNN and CDR2 is SYGVQD in the germline V gene (reference sequence).

The chain recombines TRBV30 with TRBJ1-6; the D is unclear. Trimming shortened V by 1 base and J by 2 bases, and 9 bases separated the two germline ends. Germline V gives CDR1 GTSNPN, CDR2 SVGIG (reference sequence). CDR3 length: 15 residues. The DNA for the CDR3 is TGTGCCTGGAGTGATGAGACACCCTATAATTCACCCCTCCACTTT. This gives the protein CAWSDETPYNSPLHF.

V is TRBV9 and J is TRBJ1-1; D is possibly TRBD1 (5 bases). Germline CDR1 SGDLS, CDR2 YYNGEE. V shed 3 bases and J shed 5 bases, with 23 bases lying between them. CDR3 length equals 17 residues. In DNA form, the CDR3 reads TGTGCCAGCAGCGACCCCTCCCTGGGGGAGGGAAAAACTGAAGCTTTCTTT. Its translation is CASSDPSLGEGKTEAFF.

The chain couples TRBV19 to TRBJ1-3; TRBD1 might be the D (6 bases). This CDR3 contains 14 residues. Germline assignment: CDR1 LNHDA and CDR2 SQIVND (reference sequence). With 5 bases removed from V and 3 bases from J, the gap between germline ends came to 11 bases. The CDR3 is CASSLGQLGNTIYF. The DNA for the CDR3 is TGTGCCAGTAGTCTTGGACAGCTTGGAAACACCATATATTTT. Using reference TRBV19 and TRBJ1-3 for the parts outside the CDR3, the full variable domain is DGGITQSPKYLFRKEGQNVTLSCEQNLNHDAMYWYRQDPGQGLRLIYYSQIVNDFQKGDIAEGYSVSREKKESFPLTVTSAQKNPTAFYLCASSLGQLGNTIYFGEGSWLTVV.

The chain has TRBV20-1 and TRBJ1-5; D remains unclear. This CDR3 contains 12 residues. Germline V gives CDR1 DFQATT, CDR2 SNEGSKA (reference sequence). The germline V and J ends were trimmed by 3 bases and 5 bases, with 8 bases remaining between them. As DNA, the CDR3 is TGCAGTGCTAGTAATCCAGATCAGCCCCAGCATTTT. Its translation: CSASNPDQPQHF.

This sequence joins TRBV29-1 and TRBJ1-1; D gene uncertain. The CDR3 extends over 11 amino acids. The germline V gene has CDR1 SQVTM and CDR2 ANQGSEA. The V gene lost 6 bases and the J gene lost 4 bases, with 9 bases spanning the gap. The chain's CDR3 is CSVGLGTEAFF. The CDR3 coding sequence is TGCAGCGTAGGACTGGGCACTGAAGCTTTCTTT.

V is TRBV5-8 and J is TRBJ2-7; 9 nucleotides agree with TRBD2. The germline CDR1 and CDR2 sequences are SGHTS and YDEGEE. Trimming at V came to 0 bases and at J to 1 base, leaving 5 bases not matched to a gene. The CDR3 is made up of 16 amino acids. The CDR3 protein is CASSLAGTSLSYEQYF. The CDR3 DNA is TGTGCCAGCAGCTTGGCGGGGACTAGCCTATCCTACGAGCAGTACTTC.

The V call is TRBV6-5, the J call TRBJ2-7; D possibly corresponds to TRBD2 (6 bases). Trimming shortened V by 0 bases and J by 2 bases, and 11 bases separated the two germline ends. Germline loops: CDR1 MNHEY, CDR2 SVGAGI. The CDR3 length is 15 residues. The CDR3 DNA follows: TGTGCCAGCAGTTACTCGAGCGGGTCTGCCTACGAGCAGTACGTC. Its translation is CASSYSSGSAYEQYV.